This T cell receptor beta chain appears in the sequencing data of a study of blood T cell repertoires in COVID-19. For the study at large: The origin of the acute and convalescent COVID-19 samples was the United States, Italy and Spain. Nucleic acid was either cDNA or gDNA, and it came from T cells, B-cell-depleted T cells, or PBMCs.

Researchers sorted participants into cohorts using their self-reported clinical history. TCRdb's copy holds only in-frame clones and misses some; the assay was immunoSEQ multiplex PCR. The sample includes 100,000 or so clones, approximately 86% of them seen just once. After removal of 5 bases from V and 0 bases from J, the junction contained 8 bases not matched to a gene. Germline CDR1 reads MDHEN; CDR2 reads SYDVKM. This CDR3 comprises 16 residues. The receptor comes from a woman aged 45-60 years who had recovered from COVID-19. The rearrangement uses TRBV28 and TRBJ2-7; 9 bases are shared with TRBD2. Sequenced sample: PBMCs or T cells enriched from blood (not recorded which). The DNA of the CDR3 is TGTGCCAGCAGTCTAGTAGCGGGGGAATACTCCTACGAGCAGTACTTC. It yields the protein CASSLVAGEYSYEQYF.